These 18 T cell receptor beta chains came from one sample sequenced in a study of shared clonotypes between healthy human individuals. Some clones are missing from TCRdb's copy, which holds only in-frame ones; the method was immunoSEQ multiplex PCR. Found here are around 700,000 clones, less than 80% of them singletons; the top ten hold 1.5% to 2%. Sequenced material: memory CD4+ T cells sorted from blood. Regarding subset: CD45RA-negative fraction. The receptors stem from a woman aged 25 to 39 in good health.

V is TRBV6-5 and J is TRBJ1-3; 9 positions match TRBD1. Germline values: CDR1 MNHEY, CDR2 SVGAGI. The CDR3 has 16 amino acids. V lost 3 bases and J lost 0; bases outside the gene matches: 3. The CDR3 loop reads CASSYVGQGSGNTIYF. CDR3 in DNA: TGTGCCAGCAGTTATGTGGGACAGGGCTCTGGAAACACCATATATTTT.

This chain uses TRBV6-1 with TRBJ2-7; no clear D gene. CDR1 and CDR2 from the germline V gene are MNHNS and SASEGT. Trimming left V 0 bases short and J 4 bases short, with 4 bases between. This CDR3 region has 12 residues. The CDR3 sequence is CASSEAGYEQYF. In nucleotides, the CDR3 is TGTGCCAGCAGTGAAGCGGGGTACGAGCAGTACTTC.

The chain employs TRBV7-6 and TRBJ1-1; the D is unclear. The CDR3 is made up of 16 amino acids. Between the trimmed V and J ends, which lost 5 bases and 0 bases, there was a span of 16 bases. Germline-derived CDR1 and CDR2 are SGHVS and FNYEAQ. CDR3 nucleotide sequence: TGTGCCAGCAGCCCACGGGCGGCGGGGATGAACACTGAAGCTTTCTTT. The encoded protein is CASSPRAAGMNTEAFF.

The chain employs TRBV19 and TRBJ2-7; D may be TRBD1 (6 bases). Per germline, CDR1 LNHDA and CDR2 SQIVND (reference sequence). The CDR3 runs to 14 residues. V was trimmed by 7 bases and J by 3 bases, leaving 16 bases between them. CDR3 nucleotide sequence: TGTGCCAGTAAATTCTTCGCAGGGGACTACGAGCAGTACTTC. It specifies CASKFFAGDYEQYF.

Only one count was recorded for this clone. The chain links TRBV7-2 to TRBJ2-1; 8 nucleotides align to TRBD2. The CDR3 is made up of 15 amino acids. Germline CDR1 is SGHTA and CDR2 is FQGNSA. The V segment lost 1 base and the J segment 4 bases; nucleotides outside the gene matches: 3. The CDR3 DNA follows: TGTGCCAGCAGCTTAGAACTAGCGGATTACAATGAGCAGTTCTTC. It yields the protein CASSLELADYNEQFF.

This clone was counted a few times. The identical CDR3 is also encoded by other nucleotide sequences in the sample. DNA of the CDR3: TGTGCCAGCAGTGAATTGGCAAGCACCGGGGAGCTGTTTTTT. Protein sequence: CASSELASTGELFF. J is TRBJ2-2 and V is TRBV2, with D unresolved. V lost 2 bases and J lost 4, with 8 bases in between. Germline V gene data show CDR1 as SNHLY and CDR2 as FYNNEI. The CDR3 has 14 residues.

J is TRBJ1-2 and V is TRBV7-9; D ambiguous. CDR1 SEHNR and CDR2 FQNEAQ come from the germline V gene (reference sequence). The CDR3 contains 12 residues. V was shortened by 0 bases and J by 5 bases, with 4 bases between the two germline ends. CDR3: CASSLADYGYTF. Here the CDR3 DNA reads TGTGCCAGCAGCTTAGCAGATTATGGCTACACCTTC.

The V and J genes are TRBV28 and TRBJ2-7; TRBD2 matches at 8 bases. The germline V gene has CDR1 MDHEN and CDR2 SYDVKM. The trim removed 5 bases at V and 0 bases at J, leaving 6 bases unmatched. CDR3 length: 15 residues. The CDR3, as DNA: TGTGCCAGCAGTCAACATAGCGGGGACTCCTACGAGCAGTACTTC. It encodes CASSQHSGDSYEQYF.

The V gene is TRBV5-6, the J gene TRBJ2-1; 8 nucleotides match TRBD2. Trimming at V came to 0 bases and at J to 5 bases, leaving 7 bases not matched to a gene. There are 16 residues in the CDR3. CDR1 and CDR2 (germline): SGHDT, YYEEEE. CDR3 amino acids: CASSLVDSGTNNEQFF. DNA for the CDR3: TGTGCCAGCAGCTTGGTGGATAGCGGGACCAACAATGAGCAGTTCTTC.

This clone showed up just a few times. The gene calls are TRBV5-6 and TRBJ2-7, with 13 bases that match TRBD2. Trimming removed 3 bases from V and 2 bases from J; junction bases left unmatched: 11. The germline gives CDR1 SGHDT, CDR2 YYEEEE. This CDR3 is 18 amino acids long. CDR3 DNA sequence: TGTGCCAGCAGCTCCACTGGACTAGCGGGAGAGATAACCTACGAGCAGTACTTC. Its protein product is CASSSTGLAGEITYEQYF.

The chain combines TRBV11-3 with TRBJ2-1, with 9 bases fitting TRBD1. Trimming cost V 4 bases and J 4 bases; bases outside gene matches: 2. Per germline, CDR1 SGHNT and CDR2 YENEEA. This CDR3 spans 14 amino acids. For the CDR3, the DNA is TGTGCCAGCAGCTCCGGGACAGGGTACAATGAGCAGTTCTTC. Its translation is CASSSGTGYNEQFF.

The sample holds a few counts of this clone. The rearrangement links TRBV4-1 to TRBJ2-1; TRBD1 is a possible D gene (5 bases). The CDR3 length is 16 residues. The germline CDR1 and CDR2 sequences are MGHRA and YSYEKL. Trimming left V 3 bases short and J 0 bases short, with 12 bases between. CDR3 DNA sequence: TGCGCCAGCAGCCAGTCACCCCAGGGCTCCTACAATGAGCAGTTCTTC. Its translation: CASSQSPQGSYNEQFF.

This sequence joins TRBV23-1 and TRBJ1-4; 8 positions agree with TRBD1. TRBV23-1 is assigned to the ORF class and has an uncertain function. The CDR3 loop spans 14 amino acids. Unmatched junction bases numbered 4, after V lost 3 bases and J lost 7 bases. The CDR3 DNA is TGCGCCAGCAGTCAGGGCAGGGGGCGTGAAAAACTGTTTTTT. Translation gives CASSQGRGREKLFF.

The genes are TRBV2 and TRBJ2-7, with 11 bases that match TRBD1. CDR1 is SNHLY and CDR2 is FYNNEI in the germline V gene. V was pared by 8 bases and J by 2 bases, with 8 bases of the junction left unmatched. This CDR3 has 15 amino acids. The CDR3 DNA reads as TGTGCCAGCCTCACACCGGGACAGGGGGCCTACGAGCAGTACTTC. This sequence encodes CASLTPGQGAYEQYF. Filled out from reference TRBV2 and TRBJ2-7, the complete variable domain reads EPEVTQTPSHQVTQMGQEVILRCVPISNHLYFYWYRQILGQKVEFLVSFYNNEISEKSEIFDDQFSVERPDGSNFTLKIRSTKLEDSAMYFCASLTPGQGAYEQYFGPGTRLTVT.

This sequence joins TRBV7-8 and TRBJ1-1; TRBD1 matches at 7 bases. CDR1 and CDR2 (germline): SGHVS, FQNEAQ. The J segment lost 4 bases and the V segment lost 10 bases, leaving 6 bases of the junction unmatched. This CDR3 spans 12 amino acids. The CDR3 loop is CATKGGFTEAFF. CDR3 in DNA: TGTGCCACCAAAGGGGGCTTCACTGAAGCTTTCTTT. The whole variable domain, remainder taken from reference TRBV7-8 and TRBJ1-1, is GAGVSQSPRYKVAKRGQDVALRCDPISGHVSLFWYQQALGQGPEFLTYFQNEAQLDKSGLPSDRFFAERPEGSVSTLKIQRTQQEDSAVYLCATKGGFTEAFFGQGTRLTVV.

This clone came up a few times. The chain combines TRBV19 with TRBJ2-1; TRBD2 aligns across 9 bases. V lost 7 bases and J lost 8; bases outside the gene matches: 12. CDR3 length equals 15 residues. Germline assignment: CDR1 LNHDA and CDR2 SQIVND (reference sequence). CDR3 in amino acids: CASNTPTSGRHEQFF. The CDR3 coding sequence is TGTGCCAGTAATACCCCGACTAGCGGCCGCCATGAGCAGTTCTTC.

This rearrangement joins TRBV7-9 to TRBJ2-2, with 11 bases that match TRBD1. Trimming took 4 bases from V and 8 from J; bases not matched to a gene: 9. CDR3 length equals 16 residues. Germline CDR1 and CDR2: SEHNR and FQNEAQ (reference sequence). This chain's CDR3 is CASSSRDRGSSGELFF. The CDR3 DNA sequence: TGTGCCAGCAGCTCCCGGGACAGGGGGTCGTCGGGGGAGCTGTTTTTT.

The rearrangement joins TRBV5-8 to TRBJ2-7; 10 nucleotides agree with TRBD2. Unmatched junction bases numbered 8, after V lost 0 bases and J lost 5 bases. The CDR3 contains 16 residues. CDR1 and CDR2 (germline): SGHTS, YDEGEE. CDR3 in amino acids: CASSLVLAGAHDEQYF. For the CDR3, the DNA is TGTGCCAGCAGCTTGGTGCTAGCGGGAGCTCATGACGAGCAGTACTTC.